The entry that follows covers one TCR beta chain sequence. Its antigen is unidentified. The data originate from a study of T cells after yellow fever vaccination. Findings and limits, study-wide: Subsequent booster samples again held most clones from primary vaccination (roughly 96% CD4, roughly 91% CD8). From the bulk population, abundant clonotypes could contaminate and appear within FACS-sorted repertoires. Among all clonotypes, a small share was observed in both CD4 and CD8 compartments.

The V and J ends lost 0 bases and 1 base respectively, with 3 bases between them. The CDR3 runs to 14 residues. Germline values: CDR1 LGHNA, CDR2 YSLEER. The 5'RACE template-switching step produced TCR cDNA and added a universal primer site and UMIs. TCRdb independently ran MiXCR on the 5' RACE reads; one entry per CDR3 protein. Among about 220,000 distinct CDR3 sequences listed, less than 3.5% were seen once. The chain joins TRBV4-3 to TRBJ2-2; D call uncertain. The clonotype comes from a man aged 18 to 29 who received the YFV17D yellow fever vaccine. The starting material was CD4+ T cells sorted from PBMCs, obtained 10 days after the yellow fever booster vaccination. This chain's CDR3 is CASSQDWNTGELFF. The DNA of the CDR3 is TGCGCCAGCAGCCAAGATTGGAACACCGGGGAGCTGTTTTTT.